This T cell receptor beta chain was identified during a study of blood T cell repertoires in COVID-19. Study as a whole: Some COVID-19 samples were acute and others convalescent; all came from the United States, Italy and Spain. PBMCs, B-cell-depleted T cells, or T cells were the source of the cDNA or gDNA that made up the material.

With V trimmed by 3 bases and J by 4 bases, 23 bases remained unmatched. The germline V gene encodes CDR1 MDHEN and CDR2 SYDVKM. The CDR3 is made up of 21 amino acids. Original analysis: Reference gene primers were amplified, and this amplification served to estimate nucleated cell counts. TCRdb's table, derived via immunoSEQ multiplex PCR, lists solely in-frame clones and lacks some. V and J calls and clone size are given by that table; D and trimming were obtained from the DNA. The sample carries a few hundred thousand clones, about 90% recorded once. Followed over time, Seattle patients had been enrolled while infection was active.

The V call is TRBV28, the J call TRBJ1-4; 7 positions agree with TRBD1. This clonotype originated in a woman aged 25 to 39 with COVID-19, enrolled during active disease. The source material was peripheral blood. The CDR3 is CASSFLKQGQSSVQSNEKLFF. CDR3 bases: TGTGCCAGCAGTTTCTTAAAACAGGGGCAGAGTTCAGTGCAGAGTAATGAAAAACTGTTTTTT. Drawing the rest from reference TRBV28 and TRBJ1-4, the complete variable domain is DVKVTQSSRYLVKRTGEKVFLECVQDMDHENMFWYRQDPGLGLRLIYFSYDVKMKEKGDIPEGYSVSREKKERFSLILESASTNQTSMYLCASSFLKQGQSSVQSNEKLFFGSGTQLSVL.